The T cell receptor (beta chain) under discussion was sequenced for a study of OX40 agonist ivuxolimab in advanced cancers. Concerning this clone: The antigen is undetermined.

The protocol was immunoSEQ multiplex PCR, while the TCRdb copy is restricted to in-frame clones and leaves out a portion. This sample has about 65,000 clones, with roughly 91% found just once. The CDR3 runs to 14 residues. V lost 4 bases, J lost 0 bases, and 4 bases lay in between. Germline V CDR1 and CDR2: MNHNY, SVGAGI (reference sequence). Regarding the study as a whole: Relatively little clonal expansion, among the lowest observed, appeared in partial responders at 0.1-3.0 mg/kg. CD4+ and CD8+ T cells in blood underwent clonal expansion by week 6 at 0.1 to 3.0 mg/kg.

V and J are TRBV6-6 and TRBJ2-6; D ambiguous. This specimen consisted of CD4+ or CD8+ T cells sorted from blood, obtained in a trial of the OX40 agonist ivuxolimab. This clonotype was obtained from an adult with an advanced solid tumor such as melanoma, head and neck, liver or kidney cancer. The CDR3 DNA follows: TGTGCCAGCAGTTCCCACTCTGGGGCCAACGTCCTGACTTTC. Protein sequence: CASSSHSGANVLTF.